Each of the 10 T cell receptor beta chains below was sequenced from the same sample in a study of cytomegalovirus exposure and HLA in healthy donors. The study ran its PCR with 60 Vbeta and 13 Jbeta primers. This table comes from immunoSEQ multiplex PCR, and its TCRdb copy is limited to in-frame clones, with some not included. The data show over 200,000 clones, approximately 84% seen once. The sample was PBMCs. These receptors were obtained from a woman aged 40-49 years in good health and CMV-seronegative.

The table lists this clone with a few counts. The rearrangement joins TRBV27 to TRBJ1-6; perhaps TRBD1 as D (6 bases). This CDR3 comprises 15 residues. Germline CDR1 reads MNHEY; CDR2 reads SMNVEV (reference sequence). V gave up 5 bases and J gave up 8 bases, with 16 bases separating them. Here the CDR3 reads CASSPVRGIYSPLHF. The CDR3, as DNA: TGTGCCAGCAGTCCGGTAAGGGGGATCTATTCACCCCTCCACTTT.

The CDR3 coding sequence is TGTGCCAGCAGCTTAGACGGGGGTAAGTTCTTC. As protein: CASSLDGGKFF. This chain uses TRBV7-8 with TRBJ2-1; TRBD2 might be the D (6 bases). The V gene's germline CDR1 is SGHVS and CDR2 FQNEAQ. Trimming shortened V by 1 base and J by 14 bases, and 9 bases separated the two germline ends. The CDR3 length is 11 residues.

This chain links TRBV6-5 with TRBJ2-4; TRBD2 might be the D (6 bases). The germline V gene has CDR1 MNHEY and CDR2 SVGAGI. Trimming stripped 5 bases from V and 11 bases from J, with 19 bases between. CDR3 length equals 14 residues. CDR3 protein: CASSLATRLGVQYF. CDR3 DNA sequence: TGTGCCAGCAGTCTCGCTACGAGACTAGGCGTTCAGTACTTC.

This rearrangement joins TRBV6-5 to TRBJ1-1; 10 nucleotides agree with TRBD1. CDR3 length equals 13 residues. V shed 8 bases and J 5 bases; nucleotides not matched to a gene: 5. CDR1 is MNHEY and CDR2 is SVGAGI in the germline V gene. CDR3 nucleotide sequence: TGTGCCAGCCTAAGACAGGGGGCAACTGAAGCTTTCTTT. This sequence encodes CASLRQGATEAFF.

The rearrangement uses TRBV6-1 and TRBJ1-2; no firm D call. Germline V lookup: CDR1 MNHNS, CDR2 SASEGT. This CDR3 is built from 12 residues. V lost 8 bases, J lost 2 bases, and 9 bases lay in between. The CDR3 nucleotides read TGTGCCAGCGGCCAGATGAACTATGGCTACACCTTC. Translated, it gives CASGQMNYGYTF.

The chain combines TRBV7-4 with TRBJ1-4, with D perhaps matching TRBD1 (5 bases). The ends were cut back, 2 bases at V and 5 bases at J, with 21 bases in the middle. Germline CDR1 and CDR2: SGHVT and SQSDAQ. The CDR3 has 18 amino acids. CDR3 protein: CASSLRGRASSSNEKLFF. The CDR3 DNA reads as TGTGCCAGCAGCTTAAGGGGAAGGGCATCCAGCTCAAATGAAAAACTGTTTTTT. The whole variable domain, filled in from reference TRBV7-4 and TRBJ1-4, reads GAGVSQSPRYKVAKRGRDVALRCDSISGHVTLYWYRQTLGQGSEVLTYSQSDAQRDKSGRPSGRFSAERPERSVSTLKIQRTEQGDSAVYLCASSLRGRASSSNEKLFFGSGTQLSVL.

This rearrangement joins TRBV29-1 to TRBJ1-1, with TRBD1 as a possible D gene (6 bases). The germline V and J ends were trimmed by 6 bases and 8 bases, with 16 bases remaining between them. Germline V gives CDR1 SQVTM, CDR2 ANQGSEA. The CDR3 sequence is 12 residues long. The CDR3 DNA follows: TGCAGCGTAGGAAACAGGGTAGCAGAAGCTTTCTTT. Encoded protein: CSVGNRVAEAFF.

The chain recombines TRBV10-3 with TRBJ2-1, with TRBD1 matching over 9 bases. The CDR3 spans 14 residues. Trimming took 4 bases from V and 10 from J; bases not matched to a gene: 8. CDR1 ENHRY and CDR2 SYGVKD come from the germline V gene. The CDR3 coding sequence is TGTGCCATCAGTGGCCGGGACAGGGCCAGGGAGCAGTTCTTC. Translation: CAISGRDRAREQFF.

The chain uses TRBV29-1 and TRBJ2-3; 7 bases fit TRBD1. V lost 7 bases and J lost 3; bases outside the gene matches: 13. The V gene's germline CDR1 is SQVTM and CDR2 ANQGSEA. The CDR3 extends over 15 amino acids. The CDR3: CSARPSDRATDTQYF. The CDR3 DNA reads TGCAGCGCCCGCCCCTCAGACAGGGCAACAGATACGCAGTATTTT.

The gene calls are TRBV6-6 and TRBJ1-3, with 7 positions matching TRBD1. The CDR3 sequence is 15 residues long. Looked up from germline, CDR1 is MNHNY and CDR2 is SVGAGI (reference sequence). Losses at the gene ends were 6 bases for V and 7 bases for J; bases not matched to a gene: 12. This CDR3 is CASSGRTGILNTIYF. DNA of the CDR3: TGTGCCAGCAGCGGTCGGACAGGCATACTTAACACCATATATTTT.